Listed below are T cell receptor beta chains from one sample, sequenced in a study of beta chain features in type 1 diabetes. Only in-frame clones appear in the TCRdb table, and some are missing; sequencing was by immunoSEQ multiplex PCR. Of about 660,000 clones listed, over 12% are singletons. Sequencing input: naive CD4+ T cells from blood. The origin of the receptors is a man between 18 and 35 years old with type 1 diabetes. CDR3s include the opening cysteine and the closing phenylalanine or tryptophan. The D gene is left open where the match is weak. A clone size is listed for some rows: how often the clone was seen (once, few, many), or a class if it is expanded.

size	V	D	J	CDR3	DNA
few	TRBV6-5	TRBD1	TRBJ1-2	CASSYRTGDGYTF	TGTGCCAGCAGTTACCGGACAGGGGATGGCTACACCTTC
NA	TRBV28	NA	TRBJ1-2	CASSLGQPYGYTF	TGTGCCAGCAGTTTAGGGCAGCCCTATGGCTACACCTTC
NA	TRBV7-9	NA	TRBJ2-7	CASSRDGPFLDEQYF	TGTGCCAGCAGCCGAGACGGGCCATTTCTCGACGAGCAGTACTTC
few	TRBV5-4	NA	TRBJ1-2	CASSLDRELNYGYTF	TGTGCCAGCAGCTTGGACAGGGAACTTAACTATGGCTACACCTTC
NA	TRBV15	TRBD1	TRBJ2-7	CATSRLGQGGTYEQYF	TGTGCCACCAGCAGACTGGGACAGGGGGGGACCTACGAGCAGTACTTC
NA	TRBV4-1	TRBD2	TRBJ2-5	CASSSTSSYQETQYF	TGCGCCAGCAGCTCGACTAGCTCGTACCAAGAGACCCAGTACTTC
NA	TRBV4-1	NA	TRBJ2-4	CASSQVLAKNIQYF	TGCGCCAGCAGCCAAGTTCTAGCCAAAAACATTCAGTACTTC
few	TRBV13	TRBD1	TRBJ1-1	CASSARDSSSEAFF	TGTGCCAGCAGCGCTAGGGACAGCTCTTCCGAAGCTTTCTTT
NA	TRBV7-9	TRBD1	TRBJ1-2	CASSLQQGRNYGYTF	TGTGCCAGCAGCCTACAACAGGGGCGCAACTATGGCTACACCTTC
few	TRBV4-2	NA	TRBJ2-5	CASSPREASKGETQYF	TGTGCCAGCAGCCCCCGCGAAGCCTCCAAGGGGGAGACCCAGTACTTC
NA	TRBV7-2	NA	TRBJ1-6	CASSPPNSPLHF	TGTGCCAGCAGCCCCCCAAATTCACCCCTCCACTTT
NA	TRBV28	NA	TRBJ1-2	CASSLSGNGAYGYTF	TGTGCCAGCAGTTTATCGGGCAATGGGGCCTATGGCTACACCTTC
NA	TRBV4-2	TRBD1	TRBJ2-1	CASREQGAKEQFF	TGTGCCAGCCGGGAACAGGGGGCAAAAGAGCAGTTCTTC
few	TRBV5-6	TRBD1	TRBJ2-1	CASSMDRWDYNEQFF	TGTGCCAGCAGCATGGACAGGTGGGATTACAATGAGCAGTTCTTC
few	TRBV4-1	TRBD1	TRBJ2-3	CASSQDKWDRSPDTQYF	TGCGCCAGCAGCCAAGATAAGTGGGACAGGTCCCCAGATACGCAGTATTTT
NA	TRBV9	NA	TRBJ1-1	CASSVGLGQIRFF	TGTGCCAGCAGCGTAGGGCTTGGTCAGATCCGCTTCTTT
few	TRBV6-5	NA	TRBJ1-1	CASSYSIGFRGTEAFF	TGTGCCAGCAGTTACTCGATAGGGTTCCGGGGCACTGAAGCTTTCTTT
NA	TRBV10-3	TRBD1	TRBJ1-2	CAISDPGQVYGYTF	TGTGCCATCAGTGACCCGGGACAGGTCTATGGCTACACCTTC
NA	TRBV30	NA	TRBJ2-1	CALRGYGEQFF	TGTGCCTTAAGAGGGTACGGTGAGCAGTTCTTC
NA	TRBV2	NA	TRBJ1-1	CASSAQPNTEAFF	TGTGCCAGCAGCGCACAGCCGAACACTGAAGCTTTCTTT
few	TRBV28	NA	TRBJ2-7	CASSPPGLSSYEQYF	TGTGCCAGCAGTCCGCCGGGACTGAGCTCCTACGAGCAGTACTTC
few	TRBV7-3	TRBD1	TRBJ2-1	CASSRDRGEQFF	TGTGCCAGCAGCAGGGACAGGGGAGAGCAGTTCTTC
NA	TRBV7-2	TRBD2	TRBJ2-3	CATLLAGGDTQYF	TGTGCCACCCTTTTAGCGGGAGGAGATACGCAGTATTTT
few	TRBV7-3	NA	TRBJ2-1	CASSLESSGREQFF	TGTGCCAGCAGCTTAGAGTCAAGCGGGCGTGAGCAGTTCTTC
NA	TRBV6-5	TRBD1	TRBJ2-3	CASIYRDRLSTDTQYF	TGTGCCAGCATTTACCGGGACAGGCTTAGCACAGATACGCAGTATTTT
NA	TRBV7-9	TRBD1	TRBJ2-5	CASSLRRDRGQETQYF	TGTGCCAGCAGTTTACGCCGGGACAGGGGGCAAGAGACCCAGTACTTC
few	TRBV27	NA	TRBJ2-5	CASSLRPVSFHQETQYF	TGTGCCAGCAGCCTTAGGCCAGTTTCTTTCCACCAAGAGACCCAGTACTTC
NA	TRBV4-3	NA	TRBJ2-3	CASSQRGTDTQYF	TGCGCCAGCAGCCAAAGAGGGACAGATACGCAGTATTTT
NA	TRBV7-9	NA	TRBJ1-1	CASSSIGDNTEAFF	TGTGCCAGCAGCTCCATTGGAGATAACACTGAAGCTTTCTTT
NA	TRBV9	NA	TRBJ2-2	CASSGQANTGELFF	TGTGCCAGCAGCGGACAGGCCAACACCGGGGAGCTGTTTTTT
few	TRBV27	TRBD1	TRBJ2-3	CASSKGQGSTDTQYF	TGTGCCAGCAGTAAGGGACAGGGGAGCACAGATACGCAGTATTTT
NA	TRBV9	TRBD1	TRBJ2-1	CASSANRGAIPFYNEQFF	TGTGCCAGCAGCGCTAACAGGGGAGCCATACCCTTCTACAATGAGCAGTTCTTC
few	TRBV7-3	NA	TRBJ1-2	CASSPLPGAGLGYTF	TGTGCCAGCAGCCCGCTACCAGGGGCAGGCTTAGGCTACACCTTC
many	TRBV7-2	NA	TRBJ2-1	CATRPKKYNEQFF	TGTGCCACCCGGCCTAAGAAATACAATGAGCAGTTCTTC
NA	TRBV2	TRBD2	TRBJ2-3	CASSEARGGGRITDTQYF	TGTGCCAGCAGTGAAGCTAGGGGCGGGGGGCGCATCACAGATACGCAGTATTTT
once	TRBV4-2	NA	TRBJ2-7	CASSQDRGRGYEQYF	TGTGCCAGCAGCCAAGACAGGGGCCGAGGCTACGAGCAGTACTTC
few	TRBV29-1	NA	TRBJ2-5	CSVDHGSGWETQYF	TGCAGCGTTGATCATGGCTCCGGGTGGGAGACCCAGTACTTC
few	TRBV5-1	TRBD1	TRBJ2-3	CASSLGGTGGSTDTQYF	TGCGCCAGCAGCTTGGGAGGGACAGGTGGAAGCACAGATACGCAGTATTTT
NA	TRBV6-5	NA	TRBJ1-4	CASRPAAHNEKLFF	TGTGCCAGCAGACCTGCTGCCCATAATGAAAAACTGTTTTTT
NA	TRBV28	NA	TRBJ2-7	CASSTGTPRYEQYF	TGTGCCAGCAGTACAGGGACACCTCGATACGAGCAGTACTTC
NA	TRBV7-9	NA	TRBJ2-3	CASSEGLASTDTQYF	TGTGCCAGCAGCGAGGGCCTCGCTAGCACAGATACGCAGTATTTT
NA	TRBV18	NA	TRBJ1-2	CASSPGVGTYGYTF	TGTGCCAGCTCACCGGGAGTCGGAACATATGGCTACACCTTC
few	TRBV28	NA	TRBJ1-3	CASSLTPRAGNTIYF	TGTGCCAGCAGTTTGACCCCCAGGGCGGGAAACACCATATATTTT
NA	TRBV7-9	NA	TRBJ1-1	CASSSDRDTEAFF	TGTGCCAGCAGCTCCGATAGGGACACTGAAGCTTTCTTT
NA	TRBV29-1	NA	TRBJ1-1	CSAGGVTEAFF	TGCAGCGCCGGGGGCGTCACTGAAGCTTTCTTT
few	TRBV7-2	NA	TRBJ1-2	CASSLGRLGNYGYTF	TGTGCCAGCAGCTTAGGGAGACTTGGGAACTATGGCTACACCTTC
few	TRBV30	NA	TRBJ2-7	CAWSVQRSSGFPYEQYF	TGTGCCTGGAGTGTACAAAGATCCAGCGGGTTTCCCTACGAGCAGTACTTC
NA	TRBV9	NA	TRBJ2-7	CASSAHSTGAYEQYF	TGTGCCAGCAGCGCCCACTCGACGGGGGCTTACGAGCAGTACTTC
NA	TRBV6-5	NA	TRBJ1-1	CASSYFNSANTEAFF	TGTGCCAGCAGTTACTTTAACTCCGCGAACACTGAAGCTTTCTTT
NA	TRBV2	NA	TRBJ2-3	CASKWDGTDTQYF	TGTGCCAGCAAGTGGGACGGGACGGATACGCAGTATTTT
few	TRBV6-4	NA	TRBJ2-2	CASSGQLNTGELFF	TGTGCCAGCAGTGGACAGCTCAACACCGGGGAGCTGTTTTTT
NA	TRBV2	TRBD2	TRBJ2-7	CASRLAREQYF	TGTGCCAGCAGACTAGCGAGGGAGCAGTACTTC
few	TRBV6-5	NA	TRBJ1-2	CASSEDGNYGYTF	TGTGCCAGCAGTGAAGACGGAAACTATGGCTACACCTTC